The T cell receptor beta chain described here comes from a study of T cell responses to AZD1222 COVID-19 vaccine. General observations from the study: White British people made up most donors, females outnumbered males, and clonal diversity was possibly underestimated.

The length of the CDR3 is 16 residues. Germline V gene sequence: CDR1 MNHEY, CDR2 SMNVEV (reference sequence). The ends were cut back, 4 bases at V and 4 bases at J, with 19 bases in the middle. The protocol was immunoSEQ multiplex PCR, while the TCRdb copy is restricted to in-frame clones and leaves out a portion. Among approximately 130,000 clones listed, roughly 90% were seen once. As for this clone: Its antigen is undetermined.

Pooling was applied to second doses at about 4 or about 12 weeks. The source material was peripheral blood, sampled 28 days after the second AZD1222 dose. V is TRBV27 and J is TRBJ2-5; D uncertain. This clonotype originated in an adult who received the AZD1222 COVID-19 vaccine. CDR3 residues: CASSYPRAVESETQYF. CDR3 bases: TGTGCCAGCAGTTACCCTCGCGCGGTTGAGTCAGAGACCCAGTACTTC.